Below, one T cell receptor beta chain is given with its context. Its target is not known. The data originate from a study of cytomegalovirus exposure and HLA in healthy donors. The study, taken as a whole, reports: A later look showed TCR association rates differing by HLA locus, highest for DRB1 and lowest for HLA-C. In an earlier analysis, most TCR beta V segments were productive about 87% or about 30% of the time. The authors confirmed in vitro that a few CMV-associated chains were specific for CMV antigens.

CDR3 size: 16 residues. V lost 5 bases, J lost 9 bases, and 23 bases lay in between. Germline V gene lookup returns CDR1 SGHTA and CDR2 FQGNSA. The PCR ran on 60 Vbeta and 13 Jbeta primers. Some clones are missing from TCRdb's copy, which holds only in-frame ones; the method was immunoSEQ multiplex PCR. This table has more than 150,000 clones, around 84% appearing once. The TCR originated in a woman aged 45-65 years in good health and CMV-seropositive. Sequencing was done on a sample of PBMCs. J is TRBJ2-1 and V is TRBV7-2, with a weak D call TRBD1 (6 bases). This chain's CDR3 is CASSLLGQGLGSEQFF. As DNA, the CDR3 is TGTGCCAGCAGCCTTTTAGGGCAGGGGTTGGGGAGTGAGCAGTTCTTC.